This T cell receptor beta chain stems from a study of radiotherapy plus CTLA-4 blockade in lung cancer. Generated by immunoSEQ multiplex PCR, the TCRdb table keeps only in-frame clones and is missing some. In the table there are 50,000 to 65,000 clones, about 85% of which are singletons. This CDR3 is 17 amino acids long. The germline CDR1 and CDR2 sequences are SGHAT and FQNNGV. V was pared by 1 base and J by 4 bases, with 19 bases between. Worth noting for this clone: The antigen is unknown.

Treatment of patients with chemo-refractory metastatic non-small-cell lung cancer consisted of focal radiation plus CTLA-4 blockade with ipilimumab. Study conclusions and caveats: In blood, tumor-derived TCR clones expanded after radiotherapy plus ipilimumab. Among reported predictors of response, early blood T cell clone dynamics with interferon-beta performed best.

This TCR was recovered from a human donor with non-small cell lung cancer who had a complete response to radiotherapy plus ipilimumab. The sample consisted of peripheral blood, taken from a patient treated with radiotherapy plus ipilimumab. This sequence joins TRBV11-2 and TRBJ2-5; perhaps TRBD2 as D (6 bases). DNA of the CDR3: TGTGCCAGCAGCTTAGTTCCCCTAATTACGGGAGCAGAGACCCAGTACTTC. It codes for CASSLVPLITGAETQYF.